The 30 T cell receptor beta chains listed next were all sequenced from one sample in a study of blood T cell repertoires in COVID-19. Profiled with immunoSEQ multiplex PCR; TCRdb holds only in-frame clones, not every one. In the table there are about 170,000 clones, under 90% of which are singletons. Sequencing used peripheral blood. All receptors derive from a woman older than 75 with acute or convalescent COVID-19.

This rearrangement joins TRBV7-2 to TRBJ1-3; 7 bases align to TRBD1. V shed 4 bases and J 2 bases; nucleotides not matched to a gene: 5. The germline gives CDR1 SGHTA, CDR2 FQGNSA. The CDR3 sequence is 15 residues long. The chain's CDR3 is CASSSGQWAGNTIYF. CDR3 nucleotides: TGTGCCAGCAGCTCGGGACAGTGGGCTGGAAACACCATATATTTT.

The V call is TRBV19, the J call TRBJ2-3, with a possible D match to TRBD1 (5 bases). V was trimmed by 10 bases and J by 1 base, leaving 12 bases between them. The CDR3 is 13 residues long. Germline-derived CDR1 and CDR2 are LNHDA and SQIVND (reference sequence). DNA of the CDR3: TGTGCCACCAGGGTAGTTGGCACAGATACGCAGTATTTT. Translating it yields CATRVVGTDTQYF.

V gene TRBV11-2 combines with J gene TRBJ1-2; no firm D call. The V and J ends lost 1 base and 1 base respectively, with 4 bases between them. CDR1 is SGHAT, CDR2 FQNNGV, per germline. The CDR3 spans 13 residues. This CDR3 is CASSLASNYGYTF. The CDR3 nucleotides read TGTGCCAGCAGCTTAGCCAGTAACTATGGCTACACCTTC.

This chain links TRBV12-3 or TRBV12-4 with TRBJ2-7; TRBD2 might be the D (7 bases). V gave up 6 bases and J gave up 6 bases, with 12 bases separating them. The CDR3 spans 12 residues. CDR3 sequence (DNA): TGTGCCAGCAGACTAGGGGGGGCCGAGCAGTACTTC. Translated: CASRLGGAEQYF.

The chain links TRBV15 to TRBJ2-7, with D unclear. This CDR3 has 15 amino acids. Germline CDR1 is LNHNV and CDR2 is YYDKDF (reference sequence). Trimming took 5 bases from V and 0 from J, leaving 14 bases between them. CDR3 region: CATSVSPQSSYEQYF. CDR3 bases: TGTGCCACCAGCGTGAGTCCCCAAAGCTCCTACGAGCAGTACTTC.

This sequence joins TRBV28 and TRBJ1-2; TRBD1 matches at 8 bases. Germline-derived CDR1 and CDR2 are MDHEN and SYDVKM. The CDR3 runs 15 residues. V trimming: 5 bases; J trimming: 4 bases; junction bases outside the gene matches: 9. The CDR3 bases are TGTGCCAGCAGTCTCGGACAGGGTGATATCTATGGCTACACCTTC. Protein sequence: CASSLGQGDIYGYTF.

The genes are TRBV6-1 and TRBJ2-1; TRBD2 agrees at 9 bases. Germline V CDR1 and CDR2: MNHNS, SASEGT. The ends lost 3 bases at V and 9 bases at J; junction bases unmatched: 9. This CDR3 is built from 15 residues. The CDR3 bases are TGTGCCAGCAGTGATGCTAGCGGGATATGGACTGAGCAGTTCTTC. It codes for CASSDASGIWTEQFF.

The chain recombines TRBV28 with TRBJ2-7; 7 bases agree with TRBD1. Unmatched junction bases numbered 9, after V lost 7 bases and J lost 0 bases. This CDR3 is 15 amino acids long. Germline lookup yields CDR1 MDHEN and CDR2 SYDVKM. CDR3: CASTMTGTASYEQYF. The CDR3 DNA is TGTGCCAGCACCATGACCGGGACAGCCTCCTACGAGCAGTACTTC.

J is TRBJ2-2 and V is TRBV10-1; D perhaps matches TRBD2 (5 bases). The germline V gene has CDR1 WNHNN and CDR2 SYGVQD (reference sequence). V lost 2 bases and J lost 3, with 16 bases in between. The CDR3 has 17 residues. Here the CDR3 reads CASSELGQLGDTGELFF. The CDR3 nucleotides are TGCGCCAGCAGTGAGCTAGGGCAATTGGGAGACACCGGGGAGCTGTTTTTT.

The chain uses TRBV15 and TRBJ1-1; D remains ambiguous. CDR1 and CDR2 from the germline V gene are LNHNV and YYDKDF (reference sequence). CDR3 size: 14 residues. Trimming pared 1 base from V and 5 bases from J, leaving 11 bases between. CDR3 nucleotides: TGTGCCACCAGCAGAGGGAAAGGGAGGACTGAAGCTTTCTTT. Its protein is CATSRGKGRTEAFF. Filled out from reference TRBV15 and TRBJ1-1, the complete variable domain reads DAMVIQNPRYQVTQFGKPVTLSCSQTLNHNVMYWYQQKSSQAPKLLFHYYDKDFNNEADTPDNFQSRRPNTSFCFLDIRSPGLGDTAMYLCATSRGKGRTEAFFGQGTRLTVV.

The rearrangement joins TRBV19 to TRBJ2-5; D call uncertain. From germline, CDR1 is LNHDA and CDR2 SQIVND (reference sequence). This CDR3 spans 15 amino acids. The ends were cut back, 1 base at V and 2 bases at J, with 11 bases in the middle. In DNA, the CDR3 is TGTGCCAGTAGTATAGCCCACCCGGAGCAAGAGACCCAGTACTTC. This translates into CASSIAHPEQETQYF.

This clone occurred once. The V and J genes are TRBV29-1 and TRBJ2-7, with D maybe TRBD1 (5 bases). V shed 3 bases and J shed 5 bases, with 11 bases lying between them. From germline, CDR1 is SQVTM and CDR2 ANQGSEA. The CDR3 covers 12 residues. The CDR3 reads CSVDQGGNEQYF. The CDR3 coding sequence is TGCAGCGTTGATCAGGGTGGCAACGAGCAGTACTTC.

V usage is TRBV6-5 and J usage is TRBJ1-2; TRBD1 aligns across 10 bases. The CDR3 is 13 residues long. CDR1 MNHEY and CDR2 SVGAGI come from the germline V gene. In DNA form, the CDR3 reads TGTGGGGTAGGGACAGGGGTATATTATGGCTACACCTTC. Its translation is CGVGTGVYYGYTF.

The chain couples TRBV29-1 to TRBJ2-5; no reliable D call. Germline CDR1 and CDR2: SQVTM and ANQGSEA. The length of the CDR3 is 12 residues. Trimming shortened V by 8 bases and J by 1 base, and 11 bases separated the two germline ends. In DNA form, the CDR3 reads TGCAGCCTTTCGCAGGCCCAAGAGACCCAGTACTTC. The encoded protein is CSLSQAQETQYF.

V gene TRBV3-1 (or the pseudogene TRBV3-2) combines with J gene TRBJ1-1; the D gene is possibly TRBD1 (6 bases). V gave up 8 bases and J gave up 2 bases, with 27 bases separating them. Germline values: CDR1 LGHDT, CDR2 YNNKEL (reference sequence). The CDR3 runs 18 residues. CDR3 in amino acids: CASSLRGKIRTANTEAFF. As DNA, the CDR3 is TGTGCCAGCTCTCTTAGGGGGAAAATCCGAACGGCCAACACTGAAGCTTTCTTT.

The chain has TRBV4-1 and TRBJ1-5; a possible D gene is TRBD1 (5 bases). Deletions cut 0 bases from V and 8 bases from J, with 17 bases between. This CDR3 region has 16 residues. Germline lookup yields CDR1 MGHRA and CDR2 YSYEKL. For the CDR3, the DNA is TGCGCCAGCAGCCAAGATCGGGGGACCCCAATAGAGCCCCAGCATTTT. This encodes CASSQDRGTPIEPQHF.

The chain is built from TRBV28 and TRBJ1-4, with no clear D. Germline assignment: CDR1 MDHEN and CDR2 SYDVKM. There are 12 residues in the CDR3. Trimming stripped 8 bases from V and 5 bases from J, with 9 bases between. CDR3 nucleotide sequence: TGTGCCAGCTCTGCGGGAAATGAAAAACTGTTTTTT. Its protein is CASSAGNEKLFF.

This clone appeared once. The chain carries TRBV28 and TRBJ2-7; 7 bases are shared with TRBD2. The CDR3 has 13 residues. Germline CDR1 reads MDHEN; CDR2 reads SYDVKM. With V trimmed by 4 bases and J by 2 bases, 2 bases remained unmatched. CDR3 residues: CASSYRGAYEQYF. The CDR3 DNA follows: TGTGCCAGCAGTTATCGGGGGGCCTACGAGCAGTACTTC.

This clone was detected a few times. This chain links TRBV12-3 or TRBV12-4 with TRBJ1-1; D perhaps matches TRBD1 (5 bases). V was shortened by 0 bases and J by 5 bases, with 7 bases between the two germline ends. This CDR3 contains 13 residues. The DNA for the CDR3 is TGTGCCAGCAGTTTAGCGCAGGGAACTGAAGCTTTCTTT. It encodes CASSLAQGTEAFF.

The chain joins TRBV7-2 to TRBJ2-1; 10 bases match TRBD1. Germline CDR1 SGHTA, CDR2 FQGNSA. The length of the CDR3 is 15 residues. After removal of 5 bases from V and 3 bases from J, the junction contained 4 bases not matched to a gene. The CDR3 loop reads CASSNDRGLYNEQFF. CDR3 DNA: TGTGCCAGCAGCAATGACAGGGGGCTCTACAATGAGCAGTTCTTC.

Points on this clone: One end of the junction fails to match germline, which may point to a read error. The rearrangement uses TRBV28 and TRBJ1-5; D not resolved. Germline V gene data show CDR1 as MDHEN and CDR2 as SYDVKM. CDR3 length: 11 residues. The CDR3 DNA is TGTGCCAGCAGTTTAGTTCAGGCCCAGCATTTT. Translated: CASSLVQAQHF.

This clone was seen only a few times. V usage is TRBV28 and J usage is TRBJ1-1, with a tentative D call TRBD1 (5 bases). V dropped 6 bases and J dropped 3 bases, with 23 bases sitting between them. CDR3 size: 17 residues. The germline CDR1 and CDR2 sequences are MDHEN and SYDVKM. The CDR3 spells CASRRGGVVWVDTEAFF. CDR3 coding DNA: TGTGCCAGCAGAAGGGGAGGCGTCGTATGGGTGGACACTGAAGCTTTCTTT.

V gene TRBV28 combines with J gene TRBJ1-2; no clear D gene. Trimming removed 8 bases at V and 5 bases at J, with 15 bases between. Germline V lookup: CDR1 MDHEN, CDR2 SYDVKM. This CDR3 is 13 amino acids long. The CDR3 DNA sequence: TGTGCCAGCGAACCTATGGGGAGGTATGGCTACACCTTC. Translating gives CASEPMGRYGYTF.

The chain links TRBV29-1 to TRBJ2-7, with 11 positions matching TRBD2. This CDR3 is 16 amino acids long. Unmatched junction bases numbered 15, after V lost 5 bases and J lost 6 bases. Germline loops: CDR1 SQVTM, CDR2 ANQGSEA. CDR3 in DNA: TGCAGCGTTTCCGGGACTAGCGGTGCTACGGCGGGCGAGCAGTACTTC. Translating gives CSVSGTSGATAGEQYF.

V usage is TRBV24-1 and J usage is TRBJ2-3; D is possibly TRBD1 (6 bases). V was shortened by 4 bases and J by 4 bases, with 11 bases between the two germline ends. Germline CDR1 is KGHDR and CDR2 is SFDVKD. The CDR3 covers 14 residues. In DNA form, the CDR3 reads TGTGCCACCAGTGAACAGGGTGGTGCAGATACGCAGTATTTT. Translation gives CATSEQGGADTQYF.

The chain links TRBV7-2 to TRBJ2-3; D call uncertain. CDR3 length: 15 amino acids. V dropped 0 bases and J dropped 0 bases, with 7 bases sitting between them. Germline V gene data show CDR1 as SGHTA and CDR2 as FQGNSA. The CDR3 reads CASSLASSSTDTQYF. The CDR3 coding sequence is TGTGCCAGCAGCTTAGCGAGCTCTAGCACAGATACGCAGTATTTT.

CDR3 bases: TGTGCCACCAGCAGAGATCGCGTAGGGAGGACTGAAGCTTTCTTT. Translation: CATSRDRVGRTEAFF. The rearrangement joins TRBV15 to TRBJ1-1; D is unresolved. The CDR3 consists of 15 residues. CDR1 is LNHNV, CDR2 YYDKDF, per germline (reference sequence). V dropped 0 bases and J dropped 5 bases, with 13 bases sitting between them.

The gene calls are TRBV6-5 and TRBJ1-4, with D possibly matching TRBD1 (5 bases). V shed 4 bases and J shed 4 bases, with 13 bases lying between them. CDR1 and CDR2 (germline): MNHEY, SVGAGI. The CDR3 extends over 15 amino acids. This CDR3 is CASSLGGVINEKLFF. In DNA form, the CDR3 reads TGTGCCAGCAGTTTGGGGGGAGTCATTAATGAAAAACTGTTTTTT.

The chain couples TRBV28 to TRBJ2-7; no reliable D call. The CDR3 has 13 residues. Trimming took off 10 bases at V and 0 bases at J, with 13 bases between the two ends. CDR1 is MDHEN and CDR2 is SYDVKM in the germline V gene. The CDR3 region is CAISLFGSYEQYF. CDR3 in DNA: TGTGCCATTTCCCTTTTCGGCTCCTACGAGCAGTACTTC.

The chain couples TRBV7-2 to TRBJ2-3, with 7 nucleotides matching TRBD2. Germline loops: CDR1 SGHTA, CDR2 FQGNSA. The CDR3 extends over 16 amino acids. After removal of 0 bases from V and 1 base from J, the junction contained 4 bases not matched to a gene. CDR3 sequence (DNA): TGTGCCAGCAGCTTAGCGGCTAGCGGAGGCACAGATACGCAGTATTTT. Its translation: CASSLAASGGTDTQYF.